This T cell receptor beta chain is from a study of Ad26.COV2.S vaccination and SARS-CoV-2 variants (dated by TCRdb to about 2021). Looking at the study overall: Donors in the vaccine arm were drawn from COV1001, a multicentre, randomized, double-blind, placebo-controlled phase I-IIa trial testing Ad26.COV2.S in healthy adults. Investigators remained blinded to trial group allocation during experiments and outcome assessment. TCRbeta repertoire sequencing served as the tool for gauging how specific and how broad the SARS-CoV-2-reactive T cell receptors were following Ad26.COV2.S vaccination. The TCR-sequenced set comprised approximately 32 samples: about 19 Ad26.COV2.S vaccine recipients, 5 placebo recipients and 8 SARS-CoV-2 convalescent individuals. Trial participants were randomized into five groups of five: low-dose or high-dose Ad26.COV2.S given once or twice, or placebo on both occasions. Dosing of Ad26.COV2.S was intramuscular, at either 5x10^10 or 1x10^11 viral particles, delivered as one shot or as two shots spaced 56 days apart.

Regarding this clone: No antigen is known for it. Germline and junction disagree at one end, which may indicate a read error.

General conclusions and limits of the study: Comparing responses between vaccine doses or regimens was not something the study was powered to do. The authors noted that total T cell responses may have been underestimated by the TCR breadth and depth analyses. Ad26.COV2.S recipients had higher spike-specific TCR breadth than placebo recipients (P = 0.0014). Comparable non-spike TCR breadth was observed between vaccine and placebo recipients, consistent with only spike being contained in the vaccine. After vaccination, substantial breadth of spike-specific CD8+ and CD4+ T cell responses was reported.

What the treatment or condition label conveys for this sample: 19 received Ad26.COV2.S at low or high dose, single or two shots; 5 received placebo; per-sample allocation not given. For vaccine and placebo recipients, the sequenced repertoires came from samples collected on day 63 after the first injection. In Cohort 1b, 25 to 30 adults aged 18-55 years were enrolled at a single site in Boston, USA, between 29 July and 7 August 2020. Ad26.COV2.S consisted of a replication-incompetent adenovirus type 26 vector by which a prefusion-stabilized SARS-CoV-2 spike protein from the original Wuhan strain was expressed. CDR1 is given as MDHEN and CDR2 as SYDVKM, both from the germline V gene. Including cysteine and phenylalanine, the CDR3 has 11 amino acids. The DNA shown is the 33-base CDR3, in frame from base 1. The immunoSEQ Assay was the method used to sequence TCRbeta CDR3 regions. After extraction, genomic DNA underwent amplification by bias-controlled multiplex PCR, followed by high-throughput sequencing. As for the original processing: Collapsing and filtering of sequences were performed to quantify the absolute abundance of each unique TCRbeta CDR3 region. Usable DNA was measured by amplifying reference genes present in all nucleated cells, and TCRbeta template counts were normalized to that usable DNA to estimate T cell fraction. Repertoire TCRs were annotated as SARS-CoV-2-specific when V gene, CDR3 amino acid sequence and J gene were exactly matched to a known reactive TCR set. The reference SARS-CoV-2 TCR set came from MIRA and was filtered for enrichment in COVID-19-positive ImmuneCODE repertoires, removing public or cross-reactive TCRs. Using the MIRA antigens, annotated TCRs were further analysed by specific ORF or by position within an ORF. Depth was the summed frequency of annotated unique rearrangements, while breadth was defined as annotated unique rearrangements over total unique productive rearrangements. Two-sided Wilcoxon rank-sum tests were used to compare TCR breadth between groups. Drawn from immuneACCESS, this table holds only the in-frame rearrangements with V and J called that TCRdb kept. Clones are partly lost; checked studies trace under half to an unresolved V gene and leave the rest unexplained. The DNA gave D and trimming, while V, J and clone size come from that table. The sample contains roughly 320,000 clones, just under 85% of them found a single time. Jointly, the top ten make up 2% to 2.5% of the sample.

The sequencing here drew on peripheral blood, taken in a trial of Ad26.COV2.S vaccine versus placebo. This chain is built from TRBV28 and TRBJ2-5; a tentative D call is TRBD2 (5 bases match). The source is a person aged 18-60 years who received the Ad26.COV2.S COVID-19 vaccine or a placebo. DNA sequence: TGTGCCAGCAGTCGGGAAGATACCCAGTACTTC. Protein translation: CASSREDTQYF.